This passage covers 10 T cell receptor beta chains from one sample sequenced in a study of neurological immune-mediated disorders. TCRdb re-called the 5' RACE reads with MiXCR, one entry per CDR3 protein. In the table there are some 87,000 distinct CDR3 sequences, under 15% of which are singletons. Time point: longitudinal time-point 2. The material sequenced was PBMCs. Receptor source: a female donor with HTLV-1-associated myelopathy (HAM/TSP).

This clonotype has ten or more counts. The V and J genes are TRBV12-3 or TRBV12-4 and TRBJ1-5; TRBD1 aligns across 9 bases. This CDR3 spans 17 amino acids. V gave up 5 bases and J gave up 2 bases; unmatched junction bases: 10. In DNA form, the CDR3 reads TGTGCCAGCAGTCCTGAGACAGGGGGTCGGGGCAATCAGCCCCAGCATTTT. Its protein is CASSPETGGRGNQPQHF.

This clonotype was recorded at least ten times. The chain carries TRBV29-1 and TRBJ2-3; TRBD2 is a possible D gene (6 bases). Germline CDR1 reads SQVTM; CDR2 reads ANQGSEA. The CDR3 contains 13 residues. The CDR3 is CSSRDSGEDTQYF. The CDR3 coding sequence is TGCAGTTCCCGGGATAGCGGAGAGGATACGCAGTATTTT.

This clonotype was recorded many times. J is TRBJ1-4 and V is TRBV12-3 or TRBV12-4; D is unclear. Trimming took 2 bases from V and 7 from J, leaving 5 bases between them. The CDR3 contains 12 residues. CDR3 coding DNA: TGTGCCAGCAGTTTATGGGTTGAAAAACTGTTTTTT. Translating gives CASSLWVEKLFF.

This clonotype was seen repeatedly, ten times or more. This chain connects TRBV5-1 to TRBJ2-1; D perhaps matches TRBD2 (5 bases). V lost 1 base, J lost 5 bases, and 10 bases lay in between. Looked up from germline, CDR1 is SGHRS and CDR2 is YFSETQ. The CDR3 runs to 14 residues. CDR3 coding DNA: TGCGCCAGCAGCTTGAGAGGACTGAACAATGAGCAGTTCTTC. Amino acid sequence: CASSLRGLNNEQFF.

By sample fraction, this clonotype is medium-sized. This chain connects TRBV12-3 or TRBV12-4 to TRBJ2-3; D is perhaps TRBD1 or TRBD2 (6 bases each). Trimming cost V 6 bases and J 3 bases, with 16 bases left between them. This CDR3 spans 15 amino acids. The CDR3 protein is CASSKVGGGTDTQYF. CDR3 DNA sequence: TGTGCCAGCAGCAAAGTCGGGGGCGGGACAGATACGCAGTATTTT.

The chain combines TRBV20-1 with TRBJ1-1, with D possibly being TRBD1 (5 bases). The CDR3 is 14 amino acids. The V gene lost 1 base and the J gene lost 0 bases, with 9 bases spanning the gap. Per germline, CDR1 DFQATT and CDR2 SNEGSKA (reference sequence). This CDR3 is CSARVGGMNTEAFF. As DNA, the CDR3 is TGCAGTGCTAGAGTCGGGGGAATGAACACTGAAGCTTTCTTT.

The table lists this clonotype with many counts. This chain joins TRBV29-1 and TRBJ2-3; the match to TRBD2 covers 10 bases. The V and J ends lost 0 bases and 15 bases, in that order; junction bases with no gene match: 6. CDR1 and CDR2 (germline): SQVTM, ANQGSEA. CDR3 length: 12 amino acids. CDR3 DNA sequence: TGCAGCGTTGAAGAGTCCGGGACTAGCGAATATTTT. Protein product: CSVEESGTSEYF.

This clonotype was picked up many times. This chain links TRBV28 with TRBJ2-5, with D tentatively TRBD1 (5 bases). There are 14 residues in the CDR3. Germline V CDR1 and CDR2: MDHEN, SYDVKM. Trimming cost V 4 bases and J 4 bases, with 13 bases left between them. The CDR3 coding sequence is TGTGCCAGCAGTTCCCCAGGGCAACGAGAGACCCAGTACTTC. It yields the protein CASSSPGQRETQYF.

Turning to this clonotype: A clone one base away is much larger, so this may be a read error. As DNA, the CDR3 is TGCAGCGTTGGGTTCGGGACAGGGGCAGGTATCTTAGCTTTCTTT. Translating it yields CSVGFGTGAGILAFF. The gene calls are TRBV29-1 and TRBJ1-1; 10 nucleotides agree with TRBD1. The J segment lost 10 bases and the V segment lost 4 bases, leaving 15 bases of the junction unmatched. This CDR3 has 15 amino acids. Looked up from germline, CDR1 is SQVTM and CDR2 is ANQGSEA.

This clonotype was observed a handful of times. The CDR3 region has the DNA TGTGCCAGCACCTGGGTTGGAACTAGCACAGATACGCAGTATTTT. Its protein product is CASTWVGTSTDTQYF. The chain joins TRBV6-6 to TRBJ2-3; D gene ambiguous. Trimming took 7 bases from V and 0 from J, leaving 14 bases between them. The CDR3 is 15 amino acids. Germline V gene lookup returns CDR1 MNHNY and CDR2 SVGAGI (reference sequence).